These T cell receptor beta chains were read from a single sample in a study of blood T cell repertoires in COVID-19. The assay was immunoSEQ multiplex PCR, and TCRdb's table has in-frame clones only and misses some. Here the sample spans roughly 100,000 clones, 85% to 90% being singletons. Sequencing was carried out using peripheral blood. The source is a human donor in a cohort sampled during active COVID-19. Both conserved end residues are part of each CDR3. The D gene is left open where the match is weak. Size is omitted from some rows. Given values are once, few, many or a class for expanded clones.

j_call v_call d_call clone_size cdr3_aa cdr3_nt
TRBJ1-3 TRBV30 TRBD1 NA CASLTGVKSGNTIYF TGTGCCAGCTTGACAGGGGTGAAATCTGGAAACACCATATATTTT
TRBJ2-7 TRBV6-5 TRBD1 once CASSYLGTGRTYEQYF TGTGCCAGCAGTTACCTCGGGACAGGACGCACCTACGAGCAGTACTTC
TRBJ1-1 TRBV5-4 TRBD1 NA CASSLGTGRVNTEAFF TGTGCCAGCAGCCTCGGGACAGGGAGAGTGAACACTGAAGCTTTCTTT
TRBJ1-6 TRBV30 NA NA CAWSVGRAYNSPLHF TGTGCCTGGAGTGTCGGCAGGGCCTATAATTCACCCCTCCACTTT
TRBJ2-7 TRBV12-3/TRBV12-4 TRBD1 NA CASSGQGASEQYF TGTGCCAGCAGTGGACAGGGGGCCAGCGAGCAGTACTTC
TRBJ2-7 TRBV28 TRBD2 NA CASSLYGGGLSEQYF TGTGCCAGCAGTTTGTATGGGGGAGGGCTTAGCGAGCAGTACTTC
TRBJ2-4 TRBV13 NA NA CASSLVLAKNIQYF TGTGCCAGCAGCTTAGTATTAGCCAAAAACATTCAGTACTTC
TRBJ2-1 TRBV5-6 NA NA CASSLVTGDEQFF TGTGCCAGCAGCTTGGTAACGGGGGATGAGCAGTTCTTC
TRBJ1-1 TRBV11-2 NA few CASSQQGGNTEAFF TGTGCCAGCAGCCAGCAGGGAGGGAACACTGAAGCTTTCTTT
TRBJ1-4 TRBV19 TRBD1 NA CASQDRPNEKLFF TGTGCCAGCCAGGACAGGCCTAATGAAAAACTGTTTTTT
TRBJ2-7 TRBV6-5 TRBD1 NA CASSYSGTGGPYEQYF TGTGCCAGCAGTTACTCGGGAACAGGGGGGCCGTACGAGCAGTACTTC
TRBJ2-2 TRBV18 TRBD2 NA CASSPPSGGLTGELFF TGTGCCAGCTCACCACCTAGCGGGGGATTGACCGGGGAGCTGTTTTTT
TRBJ1-2 TRBV6-5 NA NA CASIRSADGYGYTF TGTGCCAGCATTCGGTCGGCGGATGGCTATGGCTACACCTTC
TRBJ2-7 TRBV10-3 TRBD2 NA CAISERPGLAGEKGYEQYF TGTGCCATCAGTGAGAGGCCGGGACTAGCGGGAGAGAAGGGGTACGAGCAGTACTTC
TRBJ2-3 TRBV18 TRBD1 NA CASSLTTTGQGTLSYDTQYF TGTGCCAGCTCACTCACCACCACGGGACAGGGGACGTTATCATACGATACGCAGTATTTT
TRBJ1-1 TRBV29-1 TRBD1 NA CSVDRQGARTEAFF TGCAGCGTCGACAGACAGGGGGCGAGGACTGAAGCTTTCTTT